The clone carrying this TCR beta chain occurred many times. Its antigen is unknown. The CDR3 has 16 residues. Germline V gene sequence: CDR1 SGHDT, CDR2 YYEEEE. V shed 4 bases and J 5 bases; nucleotides not matched to a gene: 12. The data derive from a study of T cells in Graves' hyperthyroidism and ophthalmopathy. Regarding the study as a whole: Model output signaled ophthalmopathy a median approximately 6.2 months ahead of onset.

Clinical symptoms, serum thyroxine, TRAb, thyroid ultrasound and orbital computed tomography informed diagnoses. There were TCR beta CDR3 regions amplified from RNA transcripts. TCR CDR3 regions were first amplified by RT-PCR with HTBI primers. TCRdb reprocessed the multiplex PCR reads via MiXCR and lists one record per CDR3 protein. The profile covers a few hundred thousand distinct CDR3 sequences, with just over 45% appearing a single time and 7.5% to 8.5% taken by the ten largest. The chain couples TRBV5-6 to TRBJ2-7, with 10 nucleotides matching TRBD2. The sample taken for sequencing was peripheral blood or thyroid tissue (not recorded which). This sequence originates from a woman aged 18-29 years with Graves' hyperthyroidism. CDR3 coding DNA: TGTGCCAGCAGCGCCAACCCCTCCCTAGCGGGAGACGAGCAGTACTTC. Translating it yields CASSANPSLAGDEQYF.